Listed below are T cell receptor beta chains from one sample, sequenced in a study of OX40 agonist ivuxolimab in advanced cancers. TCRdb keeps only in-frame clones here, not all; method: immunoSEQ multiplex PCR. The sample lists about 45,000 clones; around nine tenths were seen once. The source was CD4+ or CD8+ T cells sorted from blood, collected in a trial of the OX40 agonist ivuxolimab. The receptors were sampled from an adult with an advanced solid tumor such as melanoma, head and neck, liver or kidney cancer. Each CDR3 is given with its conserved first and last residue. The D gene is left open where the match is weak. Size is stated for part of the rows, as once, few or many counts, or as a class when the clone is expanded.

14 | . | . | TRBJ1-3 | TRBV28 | CASRLGSSGNTIYF | TGTGCCAGCAGGCTAGGTTCCTCTGGAAACACCATATATTTT
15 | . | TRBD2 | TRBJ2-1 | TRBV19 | CASSVLAGTYNEQFF | TGTGCCAGTAGTGTCCTAGCGGGTACCTACAATGAGCAGTTCTTC
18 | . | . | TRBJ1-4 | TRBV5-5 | CASSLPTRSLAANEKLFF | TGTGCCAGCAGCCTACCTACACGGTCCCTAGCGGCTAATGAAAAACTGTTTTTT
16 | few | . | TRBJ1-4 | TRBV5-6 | CASSPGDRWRKEKLFF | TGTGCCAGCAGTCCGGGGGATCGGTGGCGAAAGGAAAAACTGTTTTTT
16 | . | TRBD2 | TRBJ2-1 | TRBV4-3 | CASSQDPTRPGGEQFF | TGCGCCAGCAGCCAAGATCCGACCCGGCCGGGAGGTGAGCAGTTCTTC
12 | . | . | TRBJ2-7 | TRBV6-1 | CASTSAPYEQYF | TGTGCCAGCACTTCAGCACCCTACGAGCAGTACTTC
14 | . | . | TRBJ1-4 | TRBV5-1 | CASSLQGSHEKLFF | TGCGCCAGCAGCTTGCAGGGGTCGCATGAAAAACTGTTTTTT
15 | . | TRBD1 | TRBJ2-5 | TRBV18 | CASSPGQGRLETQYF | TGTGCCAGCTCACCCGGACAGGGGAGGTTGGAGACCCAGTACTTC
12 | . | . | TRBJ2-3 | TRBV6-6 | CASNRRTDTQYF | TGTGCCAGCAATAGGAGGACAGATACGCAGTATTTT
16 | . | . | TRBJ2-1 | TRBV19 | CASSTTTGIGYNEQFF | TGTGCCAGTAGTACCACCACAGGGATAGGCTACAATGAGCAGTTCTTC
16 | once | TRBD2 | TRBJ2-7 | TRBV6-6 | CASSTRITSGSDEQYF | TGTGCCAGCAGTACAAGGATTACTAGCGGGAGTGACGAGCAGTACTTC
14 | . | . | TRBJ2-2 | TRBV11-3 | CASSSTGRAGELFF | TGTGCCAGCAGCTCGACAGGGAGGGCCGGGGAGCTGTTTTTT
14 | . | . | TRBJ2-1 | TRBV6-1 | CASQGSSSYNEQFF | TGTGCCAGTCAGGGATCGAGCTCCTACAATGAGCAGTTCTTC
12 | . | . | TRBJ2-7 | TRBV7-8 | CASSLTVYEQYF | TGTGCCAGCAGCCTCACCGTTTACGAGCAGTACTTC
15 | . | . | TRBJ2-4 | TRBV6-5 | CASSLKSLGKNIQYF | TGTGCCAGCAGCTTGAAGTCCCTGGGCAAAAACATTCAGTACTTC
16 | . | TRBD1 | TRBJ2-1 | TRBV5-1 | CASSLGQGASYNEQFF | TGCGCCAGCAGCTTAGGACAGGGGGCATCCTACAATGAGCAGTTCTTC
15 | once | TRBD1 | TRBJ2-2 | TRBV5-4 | CASSKDRQDTGELFF | TGTGCCAGCAGCAAGGACAGGCAGGACACCGGGGAGCTGTTTTTT
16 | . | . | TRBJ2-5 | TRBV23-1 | CASSHSTSSGSGTQYF | TGCGCCAGCAGTCATAGTACTAGCTCGGGGTCCGGGACCCAGTACTTC
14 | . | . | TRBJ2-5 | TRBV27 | CASSSRTALETQYF | TGTGCCAGCAGTTCAAGGACAGCCCTAGAGACCCAGTACTTC
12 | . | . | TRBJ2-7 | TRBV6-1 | CASSSTRYEQYF | TGTGCCAGCAGTAGTACACGCTACGAGCAGTACTTC
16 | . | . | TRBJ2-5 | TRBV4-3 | CASSHGRGVGQETQYF | TGCGCCAGCAGCCACGGCAGGGGGGTCGGGCAAGAGACCCAGTACTTC
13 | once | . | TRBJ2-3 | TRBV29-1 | CSVAHGFTDTQYF | TGCAGCGTTGCTCACGGTTTCACAGATACGCAGTATTTT
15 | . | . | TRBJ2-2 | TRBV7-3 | CASSLGLGNTGELFF | TGTGCCAGCAGCTTAGGGCTAGGGAACACCGGGGAGCTGTTTTTT
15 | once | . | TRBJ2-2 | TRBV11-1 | CASSFRAVDTGELFF | TGTGCCAGCAGCTTCCGGGCCGTGGACACCGGGGAGCTGTTTTTT
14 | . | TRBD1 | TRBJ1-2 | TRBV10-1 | CASSDRDRFYGYTF | TGCGCCAGCAGTGACCGGGACAGGTTCTATGGCTACACCTTC
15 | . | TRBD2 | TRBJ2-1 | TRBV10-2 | CASRIEREGRVEQFF | TGCGCCAGCAGAATTGAGCGGGAGGGCCGGGTTGAGCAGTTCTTC
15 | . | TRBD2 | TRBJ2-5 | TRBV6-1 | CASRAASGGGKTQYF | TGTGCCAGCAGGGCGGCTAGCGGGGGGGGGAAGACCCAGTACTTC
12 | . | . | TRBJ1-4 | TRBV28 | CASSAHREKLFF | TGTGCCAGCAGTGCCCACAGGGAAAAACTGTTTTTT
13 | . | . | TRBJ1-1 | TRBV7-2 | CASSGRPNTEAFF | TGTGCCAGCAGCGGACGGCCGAACACTGAAGCTTTCTTT
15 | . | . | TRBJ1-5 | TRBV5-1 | CASSLTADSNQPQHF | TGCGCCAGCAGCTTAACAGCCGATAGCAATCAGCCCCAGCATTTT
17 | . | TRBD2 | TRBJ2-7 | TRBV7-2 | CASSPRGPPSGSYEQYF | TGTGCCAGCAGCCCCAGGGGGCCGCCTAGCGGGAGCTACGAGCAGTACTTC
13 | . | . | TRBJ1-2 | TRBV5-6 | CASSQGWQDGYTF | TGTGCCAGCAGCCAGGGGTGGCAGGATGGCTACACCTTC
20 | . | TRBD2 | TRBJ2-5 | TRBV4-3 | CASSQDLWGTGTSGQETQYF | TGCGCCAGCAGCCAAGATCTATGGGGTACGGGGACTAGCGGGCAAGAGACCCAGTACTTC
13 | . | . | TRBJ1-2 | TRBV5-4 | CASSLTRVARYTF | TGTGCCAGCAGCTTGACACGGGTCGCTCGCTACACCTTC
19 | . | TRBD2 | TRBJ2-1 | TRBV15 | CATSRSGTSGWSSYNEQFF | TGTGCCACCAGCAGGTCCGGGACTAGCGGTTGGAGCTCCTACAATGAGCAGTTCTTC
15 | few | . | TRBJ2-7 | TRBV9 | CASSPNPLVSYEQYF | TGTGCCAGCAGCCCTAACCCTTTAGTCTCCTACGAGCAGTACTTC
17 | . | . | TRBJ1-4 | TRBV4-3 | CASSQDGIGQTSEKLFF | TGCGCCAGCAGCCAAGACGGAATCGGACAGACCAGCGAAAAACTGTTTTTT
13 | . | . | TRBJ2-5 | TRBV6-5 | CASTGTAKETQYF | TGTGCCAGCACCGGGACCGCAAAAGAGACCCAGTACTTC
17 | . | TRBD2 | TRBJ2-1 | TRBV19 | CASSIVGGSGSGNEQFF | TGTGCCAGTAGTATCGTGGGAGGTAGCGGGAGTGGGAATGAGCAGTTCTTC
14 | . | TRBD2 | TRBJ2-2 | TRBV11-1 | CASRGRANTGELFF | TGTGCCAGCCGCGGGAGGGCGAACACCGGGGAGCTGTTTTTT
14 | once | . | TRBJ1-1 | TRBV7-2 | CASSLGGAGTEAFF | TGTGCCAGCAGCCTGGGTGGGGCCGGCACTGAAGCTTTCTTT
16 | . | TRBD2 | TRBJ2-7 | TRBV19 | CASSLQLAGGPSEQYF | TGTGCCAGTAGTTTACAACTAGCGGGAGGGCCTAGCGAGCAGTACTTC
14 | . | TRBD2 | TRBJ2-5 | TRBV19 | CASRLAGGQETQYF | TGTGCCAGTAGACTAGCGGGAGGGCAAGAGACCCAGTACTTC
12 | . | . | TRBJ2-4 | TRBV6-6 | CASSPTGDIQYF | TGTGCCAGCAGTCCGACGGGGGACATTCAGTACTTC
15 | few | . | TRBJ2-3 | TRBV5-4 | CASSLGGRHTDTQYF | TGTGCCAGCAGCTTGGGAGGGCGCCACACAGATACGCAGTATTTT
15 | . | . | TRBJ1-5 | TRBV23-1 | CASSHLRAVNQPQHF | TGCGCCAGCAGTCACCTGAGGGCCGTCAATCAGCCCCAGCATTTT
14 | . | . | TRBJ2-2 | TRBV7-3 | CASRDFMNTGELFF | TGTGCCAGTCGGGACTTTATGAACACCGGGGAGCTGTTTTTT